Presented here are 13 T cell receptor beta chains from one specimen sequenced in a study of T cells after yellow fever vaccination (dated by TCRdb to between 2018 and 2020). In light of the paper, this sample's treatment or condition label describes: live attenuated yellow fever vaccine strain. Library preparation was by 5' RACE. TCRdb shows the sequencer as Illumina HiSeq 2500. The raw public reads went through TCRdb reprocessing: fastp at Q25, MiXCR clone calling, in-frame beta chains kept. For every CDR3 protein sequence, its rows merge into one entry that carries the most common genes and DNA. The sample has hundreds of thousands of distinct CDR3 sequences on record, 13% of them singletons. Over 12% of the sample is in the top ten clones. The source was PBMCs, collected on the day of the yellow fever booster vaccination. These receptors were collected from a man between 25 and 39 years old who received the YFV17D yellow fever vaccine.

The DNA for the CDR3 is TGTGCCAGCAGCTTAGCGACTCATACAACCTACGAGCAGTACTTC. This translates into CASSLATHTTYEQYF. The gene calls are TRBV11-2 and TRBJ2-7; D call uncertain. V was pared by 1 base and J by 2 bases, with 12 bases between. This CDR3 is built from 15 residues. CDR1 is SGHAT, CDR2 FQNNGV, per germline.

The chain carries TRBV13 and TRBJ2-5, with D tentatively TRBD2 (6 bases). There are 14 residues in the CDR3. The germline V and J ends were trimmed by 6 bases and 3 bases, with 14 bases remaining between them. Germline lookup yields CDR1 PRHDT and CDR2 FYEKMQ (reference sequence). The CDR3 DNA is TGTGCCAGCAGAACTAGACTAGGAAAAGAGACCCAGTACTTC. This encodes CASRTRLGKETQYF.

V usage is TRBV20-1 and J usage is TRBJ1-1; weak D call: TRBD1 (6 bases). V shed 2 bases and J shed 5 bases, with 18 bases lying between them. The CDR3 runs to 15 residues. The germline V gene encodes CDR1 DFQATT and CDR2 SNEGSKA (reference sequence). The CDR3 sequence: CSARLQSRGGTEAFF. The DNA of the CDR3 is TGCAGTGCTAGACTTCAGTCCAGGGGAGGGACTGAAGCTTTCTTT.

There are a few counts of this clonotype. V usage is TRBV24-1 and J usage is TRBJ2-3; 8 bases map to TRBD1. V lost 5 bases, J lost 6 bases, and 9 bases stayed unmatched. In germline, CDR1 is KGHDR, CDR2 SFDVKD. CDR3 size: 15 residues. The DNA of the CDR3 is TGTGCCACCAGTGGAGGGACAGGCAATACGGATACGCAGTATTTT. It specifies CATSGGTGNTDTQYF.

This clonotype was seen only a few times. This rearrangement joins TRBV6-1 to TRBJ2-7, with 11 bases lining up with TRBD2. The CDR3 contains 14 residues. Germline trimming cut 2 bases from V and 5 bases from J; bases unmatched to any gene: 2. CDR1 and CDR2 (germline): MNHNS, SASEGT. CDR3 loop: CASSETSGSDEQYF. CDR3 coding DNA: TGTGCCAGCAGTGAAACTAGCGGGAGTGACGAGCAGTACTTC.

The chain is built from TRBV20-1 and TRBJ2-5; D is undetermined. Germline values: CDR1 DFQATT, CDR2 SNEGSKA (reference sequence). CDR3 length: 14 amino acids. Trimming stripped 4 bases from V and 3 bases from J, with 15 bases between. CDR3 in DNA: TGCAGTGCTACCTCTTGGAATCGGGAAGAGACCCAGTACTTC. Protein sequence: CSATSWNREETQYF.

The V gene is TRBV6-1, the J gene TRBJ2-5; no definite D call. The CDR3 is made up of 15 amino acids. V was shortened by 7 bases and J by 10 bases, with 25 bases between the two germline ends. The germline gives CDR1 MNHNS, CDR2 SASEGT. CDR3 nucleotides: TGTGCCAGCACACCCGACGGTCCTCGTTCGGTGAACCAGTACTTC. Its translation is CASTPDGPRSVNQYF.

This clonotype came up a few times. V usage is TRBV11-2 and J usage is TRBJ1-4; D may be TRBD1 (6 bases). Germline CDR1 is SGHAT and CDR2 is FQNNGV. The CDR3 spans 17 residues. The germline V and J ends were trimmed by 0 bases and 3 bases, with 14 bases remaining between them. The CDR3, as DNA: TGTGCCAGCAGCTTAGATGGGAGGGGGACGGCTAATGAAAAACTGTTTTTT. It yields the protein CASSLDGRGTANEKLFF.

The V call is TRBV18, the J call TRBJ1-5, with D possibly TRBD1 on 6 matching bases. The CDR3 sequence is 15 residues long. V lost 2 bases and J lost 3, with 11 bases in between. The germline V gene encodes CDR1 KGHSH and CDR2 LQKENI. The CDR3 bases are TGTGCCAGCTCACCAGGTGGGGGGCTCAATCAGCCCCAGCATTTT. It yields the protein CASSPGGGLNQPQHF. The variable domain in full, with the rest retrieved from reference TRBV18 and TRBJ1-5, is NAGVMQNPRHLVRRRGQEARLRCSPMKGHSHVYWYRQLPEEGLKFMVYLQKENIIDESGMPKERFSAEFPKEGPSILRIQQVVRGDSAAYFCASSPGGGLNQPQHFGDGTRLSIL.

This clonotype has ten or more counts. This chain connects TRBV12-3 or TRBV12-4 to TRBJ2-5; no clear D gene. The CDR3 is made up of 13 amino acids. Trimming cost V 5 bases and J 2 bases, with 9 bases left between them. The DNA for the CDR3 is TGTGCCAGCAGTCTACTTGAGCAAGAGACCCAGTACTTC. It translates to CASSLLEQETQYF.

V gene TRBV7-9 combines with J gene TRBJ2-7; 10 nucleotides line up with TRBD2. V was pared by 5 bases and J by 6 bases, with 7 bases of the junction left unmatched. CDR3 length: 14 amino acids. Germline CDR1 reads SEHNR; CDR2 reads FQNEAQ (reference sequence). The CDR3 loop reads CASSRSGRSGEQYF. The DNA of the CDR3 is TGTGCCAGCAGCCGTAGCGGGAGGTCGGGCGAGCAGTACTTC.

The chain joins TRBV27 to TRBJ2-1, with D tentatively TRBD1 (6 bases). V was trimmed by 0 bases and J by 6 bases, leaving 15 bases between them. The CDR3 spans 16 residues. CDR1 and CDR2 from the germline V gene are MNHEY and SMNVEV (reference sequence). The CDR3, as DNA: TGTGCCAGCAGTTTATCGCGGGCAGGGGACCTCAATGAGCAGTTCTTC. Amino acids: CASSLSRAGDLNEQFF.

The rearrangement links TRBV7-8 to TRBJ2-1, with TRBD1 matching 9 bases. Losses at the gene ends were 5 bases for V and 7 bases for J; bases not matched to a gene: 24. In germline, CDR1 is SGHVS, CDR2 FQNEAQ. The CDR3 sequence is 20 residues long. In DNA, the CDR3 is TGTGCCAGCAGCCCTACCGGGACAGGGCGACTGGGACCGACGAGGAATGAGCAGTTCTTC. It codes for CASSPTGTGRLGPTRNEQFF.